This TCR beta chain is drawn from a study of T cells in tuberculosis. Study-wide points: Smaller alpha distances in active tuberculosis partly reflected shorter CDR3-alpha lengths. GMM-specific TCRs were nearer to active tuberculosis alpha repertoires, suggesting expansion.

Repertoires were generated with immunoSEQ multiplex PCR, while TCRdb's copy carries only in-frame clones and drops some. The data contain 20,000 to 25,000 clones, roughly nine tenths of them seen just once; the ten biggest clones take up around 15%. As concerns this clone: Antigen unknown.

Tuberculin skin test and IGRA determined adolescents' latent tuberculosis status at entry. The CDR3 spans 15 residues. Trimming removed 5 bases from V and 5 bases from J; junction bases left unmatched: 7. Germline V gives CDR1 LNHDA, CDR2 SQIVND (reference sequence). The sequenced sample consisted of PBMCs. The receptor comes from a donor between 5 and 29 years old with latent tuberculosis or without tuberculosis infection. The J gene is TRBJ2-2, the V gene TRBV19; 8 bases map to TRBD1. This CDR3 reads CASSLWTGSTGELFF. In nucleotides, the CDR3 is TGTGCCAGTAGTCTATGGACAGGGTCGACCGGGGAGCTGTTTTTT.